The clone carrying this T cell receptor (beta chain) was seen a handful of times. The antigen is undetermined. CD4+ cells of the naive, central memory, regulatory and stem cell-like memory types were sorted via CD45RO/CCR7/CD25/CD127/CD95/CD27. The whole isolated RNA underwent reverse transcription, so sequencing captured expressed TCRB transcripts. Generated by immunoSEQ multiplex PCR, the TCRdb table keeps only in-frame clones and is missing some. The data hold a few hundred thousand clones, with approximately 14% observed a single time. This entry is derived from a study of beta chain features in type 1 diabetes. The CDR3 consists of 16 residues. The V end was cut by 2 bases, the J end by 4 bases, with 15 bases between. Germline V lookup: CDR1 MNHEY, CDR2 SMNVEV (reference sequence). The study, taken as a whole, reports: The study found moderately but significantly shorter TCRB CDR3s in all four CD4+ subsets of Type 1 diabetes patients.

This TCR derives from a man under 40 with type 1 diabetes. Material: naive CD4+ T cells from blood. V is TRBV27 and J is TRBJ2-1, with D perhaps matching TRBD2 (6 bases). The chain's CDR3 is CASSLRLAQTYNEQFF. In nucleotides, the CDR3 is TGTGCCAGCAGTTTACGGCTAGCGCAAACTTACAATGAGCAGTTCTTC.